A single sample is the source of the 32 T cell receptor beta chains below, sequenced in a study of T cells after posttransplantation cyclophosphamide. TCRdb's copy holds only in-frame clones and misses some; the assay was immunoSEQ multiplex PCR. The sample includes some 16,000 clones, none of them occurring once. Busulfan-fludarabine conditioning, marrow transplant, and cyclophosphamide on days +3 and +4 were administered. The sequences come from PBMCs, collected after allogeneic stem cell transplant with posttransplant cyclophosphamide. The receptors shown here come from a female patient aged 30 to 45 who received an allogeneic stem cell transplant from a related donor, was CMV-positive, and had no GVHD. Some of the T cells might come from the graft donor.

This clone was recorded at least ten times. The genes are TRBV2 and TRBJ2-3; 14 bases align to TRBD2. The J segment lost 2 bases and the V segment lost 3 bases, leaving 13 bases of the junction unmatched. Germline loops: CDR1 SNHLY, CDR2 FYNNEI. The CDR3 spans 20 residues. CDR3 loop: CASSEAGLAGDLVLTDTQYF. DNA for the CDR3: TGTGCCAGCAGTGAGGCGGGACTAGCGGGAGACCTTGTTCTCACAGATACGCAGTATTTT.

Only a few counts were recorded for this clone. In nucleotides, the CDR3 is TGTGCCAGCAGCTCATACCTATCCCACAGGGGGCCCCAAGAGACCCAGTACTTC. This codes for CASSSYLSHRGPQETQYF. The chain combines TRBV28 with TRBJ2-5, with 9 bases lining up with TRBD1. The CDR3 has 18 amino acids. With V trimmed by 6 bases and J by 1 base, 15 bases remained unmatched. The germline V gene has CDR1 MDHEN and CDR2 SYDVKM. Filled out from reference TRBV28 and TRBJ2-5, the complete variable domain reads DVKVTQSSRYLVKRTGEKVFLECVQDMDHENMFWYRQDPGLGLRLIYFSYDVKMKEKGDIPEGYSVSREKKERFSLILESASTNQTSMYLCASSSYLSHRGPQETQYFGPGTRLLVL.

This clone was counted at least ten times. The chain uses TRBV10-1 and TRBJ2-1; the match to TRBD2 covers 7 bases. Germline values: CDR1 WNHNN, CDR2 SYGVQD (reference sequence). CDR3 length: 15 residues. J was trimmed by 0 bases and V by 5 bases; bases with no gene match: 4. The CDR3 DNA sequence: TGCGCCAGCAGTAAAGCGGGGAGCTCCTACAATGAGCAGTTCTTC. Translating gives CASSKAGSSYNEQFF.

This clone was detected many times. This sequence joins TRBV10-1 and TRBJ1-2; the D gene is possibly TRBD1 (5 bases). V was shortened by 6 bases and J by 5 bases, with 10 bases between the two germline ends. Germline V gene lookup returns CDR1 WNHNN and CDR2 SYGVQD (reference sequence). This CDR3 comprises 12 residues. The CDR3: CASRGPRYGYTF. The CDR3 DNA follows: TGCGCCAGCAGGGGGCCTAGATATGGCTACACCTTC.

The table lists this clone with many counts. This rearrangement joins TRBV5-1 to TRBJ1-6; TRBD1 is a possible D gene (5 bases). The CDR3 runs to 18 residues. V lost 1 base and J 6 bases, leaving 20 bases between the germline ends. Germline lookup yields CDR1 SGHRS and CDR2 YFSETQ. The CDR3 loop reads CASSLYPGGGTFNSPLHF. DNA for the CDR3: TGCGCCAGCAGCTTGTACCCCGGGGGGGGGACGTTTAATTCACCCCTCCACTTT. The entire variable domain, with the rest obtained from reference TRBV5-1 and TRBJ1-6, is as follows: KAGVTQTPRYLIKTRGQQVTLSCSPISGHRSVSWYQQTPGQGLQFLFEYFSETQRNKGNFPGRFSGRQFSNSRSEMNVSTLELGDSALYLCASSLYPGGGTFNSPLHFGNGTRLTVT.

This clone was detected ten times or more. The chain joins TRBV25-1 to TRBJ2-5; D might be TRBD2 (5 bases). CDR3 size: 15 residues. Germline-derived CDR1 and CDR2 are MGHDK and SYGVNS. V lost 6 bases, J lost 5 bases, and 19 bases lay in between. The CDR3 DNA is TGTGCCAGCAGAGACGATGAGGACTTTGGGGAGACCCAGTACTTC. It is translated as CASRDDEDFGETQYF. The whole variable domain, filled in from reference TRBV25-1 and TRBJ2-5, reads EADIYQTPRYLVIGTGKKITLECSQTMGHDKMYWYQQDPGMELHLIHYSYGVNSTEKGDLSSESTVSRIRTEHFPLTLESARPSHTSQYLCASRDDEDFGETQYFGPGTRLLVL.

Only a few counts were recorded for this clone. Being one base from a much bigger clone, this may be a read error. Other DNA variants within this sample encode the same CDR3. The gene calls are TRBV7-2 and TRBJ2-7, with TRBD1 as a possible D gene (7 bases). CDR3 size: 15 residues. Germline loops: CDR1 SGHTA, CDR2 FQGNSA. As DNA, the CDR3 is TGCGCCAGCAGCTCCCAGACAGGGACTTCCTACGAGCAGTACTTC. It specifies CASSSQTGTSYEQYF. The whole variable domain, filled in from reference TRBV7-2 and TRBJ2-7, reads GAGVSQSPSNKVTEKGKDVELRCDPISGHTALYWYRQSLGQGLEFLIYFQGNSAPDKSGLPSDRFSAERTGGSVSTLTIQRTQQEDSAVYLCASSSQTGTSYEQYFGPGTRLTVT.

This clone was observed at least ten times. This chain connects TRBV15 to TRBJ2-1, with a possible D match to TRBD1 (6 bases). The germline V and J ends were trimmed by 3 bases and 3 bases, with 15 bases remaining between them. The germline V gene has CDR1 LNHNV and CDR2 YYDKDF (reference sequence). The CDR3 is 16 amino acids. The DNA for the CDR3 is TGTGCCACCAGCAGGGACAGTGGTAGCTTCTACAATGAGCAGTTCTTC. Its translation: CATSRDSGSFYNEQFF. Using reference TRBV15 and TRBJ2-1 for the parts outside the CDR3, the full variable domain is DAMVIQNPRYQVTQFGKPVTLSCSQTLNHNVMYWYQQKSSQAPKLLFHYYDKDFNNEADTPDNFQSRRPNTSFCFLDIRSPGLGDTAMYLCATSRDSGSFYNEQFFGPGTRLTVL.

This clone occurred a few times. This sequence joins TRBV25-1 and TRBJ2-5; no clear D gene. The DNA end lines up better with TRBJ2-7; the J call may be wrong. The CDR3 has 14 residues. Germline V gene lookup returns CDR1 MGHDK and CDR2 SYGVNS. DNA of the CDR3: TGTGCCAGCAGTGAATTCGGCGGTACCTACGAGCAGTACTTC. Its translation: CASSEFGGTYEQYF.

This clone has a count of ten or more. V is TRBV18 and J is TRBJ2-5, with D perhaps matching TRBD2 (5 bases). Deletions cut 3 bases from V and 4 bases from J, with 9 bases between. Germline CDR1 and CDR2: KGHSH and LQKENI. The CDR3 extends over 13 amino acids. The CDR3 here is CASSPPGVETQYF. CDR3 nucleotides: TGTGCCAGCTCACCTCCCGGGGTAGAGACCCAGTACTTC. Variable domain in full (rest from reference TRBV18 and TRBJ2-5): NAGVMQNPRHLVRRRGQEARLRCSPMKGHSHVYWYRQLPEEGLKFMVYLQKENIIDESGMPKERFSAEFPKEGPSILRIQQVVRGDSAAYFCASSPPGVETQYFGPGTRLLVL.

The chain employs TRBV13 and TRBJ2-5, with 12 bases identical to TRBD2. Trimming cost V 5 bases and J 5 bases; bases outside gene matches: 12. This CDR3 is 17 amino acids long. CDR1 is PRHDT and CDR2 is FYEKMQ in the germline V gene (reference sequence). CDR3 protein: CASSTNLAGGVWETQYF. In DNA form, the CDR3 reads TGTGCCAGCAGCACCAACCTAGCGGGAGGGGTTTGGGAGACCCAGTACTTC.

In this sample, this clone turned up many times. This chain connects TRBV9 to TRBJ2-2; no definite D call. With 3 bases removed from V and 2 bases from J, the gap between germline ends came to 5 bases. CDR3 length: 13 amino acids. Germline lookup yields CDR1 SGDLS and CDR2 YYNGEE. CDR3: CASSGLNTGELFF. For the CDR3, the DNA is TGTGCCAGCAGCGGACTTAACACCGGGGAGCTGTTTTTT.

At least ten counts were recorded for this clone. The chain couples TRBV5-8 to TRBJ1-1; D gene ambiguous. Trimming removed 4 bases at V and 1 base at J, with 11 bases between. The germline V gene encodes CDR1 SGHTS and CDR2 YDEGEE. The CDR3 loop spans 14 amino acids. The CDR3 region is CASSRRRGNTEAFF. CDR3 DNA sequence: TGTGCCAGCAGCCGCCGGCGGGGGAACACTGAAGCTTTCTTT.

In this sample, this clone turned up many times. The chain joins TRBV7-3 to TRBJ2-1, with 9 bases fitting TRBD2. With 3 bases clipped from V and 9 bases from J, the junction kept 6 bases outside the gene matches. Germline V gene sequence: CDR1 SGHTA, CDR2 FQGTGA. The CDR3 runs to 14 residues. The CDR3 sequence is CASSFGREGPEQFF. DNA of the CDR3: TGTGCCAGCAGCTTCGGGCGGGAGGGCCCTGAGCAGTTCTTC.

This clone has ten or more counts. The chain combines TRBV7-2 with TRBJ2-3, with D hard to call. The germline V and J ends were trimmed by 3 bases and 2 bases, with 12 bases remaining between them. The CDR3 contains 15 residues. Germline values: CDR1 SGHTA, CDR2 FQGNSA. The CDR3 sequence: CASSFFEVSTDTQYF. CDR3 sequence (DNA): TGTGCCAGCAGCTTCTTCGAGGTTTCCACAGATACGCAGTATTTT.

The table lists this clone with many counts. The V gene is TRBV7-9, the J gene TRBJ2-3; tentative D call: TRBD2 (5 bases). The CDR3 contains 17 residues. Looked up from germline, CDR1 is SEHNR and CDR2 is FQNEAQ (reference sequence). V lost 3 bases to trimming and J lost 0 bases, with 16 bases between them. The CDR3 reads CASSLRSSGTSTDTQYF. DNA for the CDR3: TGTGCCAGCAGCTTGAGGTCCAGCGGCACCAGCACAGATACGCAGTATTTT.

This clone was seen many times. Here the CDR3 reads CASSRGLAGYEQYF. Here the CDR3 DNA reads TGTGCCAGCAGCCGGGGGCTAGCGGGATACGAGCAGTACTTC. This chain links TRBV7-6 with TRBJ2-7; TRBD2 matches at 9 bases. This CDR3 is 14 amino acids long. V shed 5 bases and J 4 bases; nucleotides not matched to a gene: 6. CDR1 and CDR2 from the germline V gene are SGHVS and FNYEAQ.

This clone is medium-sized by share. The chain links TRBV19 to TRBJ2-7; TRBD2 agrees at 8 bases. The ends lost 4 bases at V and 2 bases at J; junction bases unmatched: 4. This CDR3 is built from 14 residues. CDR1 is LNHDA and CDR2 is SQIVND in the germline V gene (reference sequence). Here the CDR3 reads CASSTSGGPYEQYF. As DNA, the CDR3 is TGTGCCAGTAGTACGTCGGGAGGGCCCTACGAGCAGTACTTC.

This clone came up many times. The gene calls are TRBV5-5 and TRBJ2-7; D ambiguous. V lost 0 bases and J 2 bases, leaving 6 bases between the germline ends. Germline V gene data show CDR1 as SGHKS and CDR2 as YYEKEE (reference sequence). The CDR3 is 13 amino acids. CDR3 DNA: TGTGCCAGCAGCTTGGCACAGCCCTACGAGCAGTACTTC. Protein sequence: CASSLAQPYEQYF.

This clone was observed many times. This chain's CDR3 is CASSQGIYEQYF. CDR3 in DNA: TGTGCCAGCAGCCAGGGGATTTACGAGCAGTACTTC. The chain is built from TRBV6-1 and TRBJ2-7, with a tentative D call TRBD1 (6 bases). Trimming pared 6 bases from V and 4 bases from J, leaving 10 bases between. CDR1 and CDR2 from the germline V gene are MNHNS and SASEGT. This CDR3 is 12 amino acids long.

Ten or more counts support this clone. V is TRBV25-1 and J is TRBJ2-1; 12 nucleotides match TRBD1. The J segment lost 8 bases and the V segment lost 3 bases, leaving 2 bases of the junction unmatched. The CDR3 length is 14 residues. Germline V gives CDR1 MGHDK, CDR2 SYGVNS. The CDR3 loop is CASSDGTGGDEQFF. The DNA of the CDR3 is TGTGCCAGCAGTGACGGGACAGGGGGCGATGAGCAGTTCTTC.

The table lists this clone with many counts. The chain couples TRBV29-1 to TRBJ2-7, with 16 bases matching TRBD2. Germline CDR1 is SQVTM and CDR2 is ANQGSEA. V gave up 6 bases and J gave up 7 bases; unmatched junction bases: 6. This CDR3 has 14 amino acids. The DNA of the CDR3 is TGCAGCGTCGGTCGGGGACTAGCGGGAGGGGAGCAGTACTTC. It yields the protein CSVGRGLAGGEQYF.

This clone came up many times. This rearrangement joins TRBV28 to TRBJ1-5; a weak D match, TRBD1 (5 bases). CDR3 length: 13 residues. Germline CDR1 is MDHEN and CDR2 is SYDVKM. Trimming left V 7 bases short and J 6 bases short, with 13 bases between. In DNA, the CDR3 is TGTGCCAGCAACCGGGGACTCCTTCAGCCCCAGCATTTT. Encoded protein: CASNRGLLQPQHF.

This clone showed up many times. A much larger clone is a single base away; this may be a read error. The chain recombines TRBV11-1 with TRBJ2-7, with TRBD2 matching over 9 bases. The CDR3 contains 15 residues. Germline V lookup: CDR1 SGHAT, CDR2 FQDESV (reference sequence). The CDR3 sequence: CASGFSSGEPYEQYF. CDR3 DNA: TGTGCCAGCGGCTTCTCTAGCGGGGAGCCTTACGAGCAGTACTTC.

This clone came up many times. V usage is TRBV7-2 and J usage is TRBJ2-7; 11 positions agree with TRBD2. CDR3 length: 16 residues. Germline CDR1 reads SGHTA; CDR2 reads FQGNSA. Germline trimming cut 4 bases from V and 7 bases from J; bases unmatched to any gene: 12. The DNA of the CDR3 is TGTGCCAGCAGCTCGAGTCCTAGCGGGGGGTGGGGGGAGCAGTACTTC. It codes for CASSSSPSGGWGEQYF.

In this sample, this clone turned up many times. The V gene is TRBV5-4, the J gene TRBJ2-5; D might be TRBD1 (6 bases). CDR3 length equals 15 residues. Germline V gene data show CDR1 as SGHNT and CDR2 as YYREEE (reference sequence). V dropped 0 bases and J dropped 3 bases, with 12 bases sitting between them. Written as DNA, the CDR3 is TGTGCCAGCAGCTTGGGCCCAGAGGGGGAAGAGACCCAGTACTTC. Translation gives CASSLGPEGEETQYF.

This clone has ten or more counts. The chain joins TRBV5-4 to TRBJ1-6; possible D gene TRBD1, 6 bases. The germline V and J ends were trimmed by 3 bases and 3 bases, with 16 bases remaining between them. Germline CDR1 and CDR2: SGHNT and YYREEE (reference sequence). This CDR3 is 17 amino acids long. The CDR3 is CASSYRTETFYNSPLHF. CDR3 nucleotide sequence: TGTGCCAGCAGCTACCGGACAGAAACCTTCTATAATTCACCCCTCCACTTT. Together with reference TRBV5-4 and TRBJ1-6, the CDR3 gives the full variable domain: ETGVTQSPTHLIKTRGQQVTLRCSSQSGHNTVSWYQQALGQGPQFIFQYYREEENGRGNFPPRFSGLQFPNYSSELNVNALELDDSALYLCASSYRTETFYNSPLHFGNGTRLTVT.

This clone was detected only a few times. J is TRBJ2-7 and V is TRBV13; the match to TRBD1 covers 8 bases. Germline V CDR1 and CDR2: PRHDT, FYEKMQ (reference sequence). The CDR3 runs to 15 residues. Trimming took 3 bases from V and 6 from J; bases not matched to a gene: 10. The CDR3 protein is CASSFSISGQGEQYF. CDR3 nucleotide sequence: TGTGCCAGCAGCTTCTCTATATCTGGACAGGGCGAGCAGTACTTC. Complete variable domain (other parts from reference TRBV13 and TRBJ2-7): AAGVIQSPRHLIKEKRETATLKCYPIPRHDTVYWYQQGPGQDPQFLISFYEKMQSDKGSIPDRFSAQQFSDYHSELNMSSLELGDSALYFCASSFSISGQGEQYFGPGTRLTVT.

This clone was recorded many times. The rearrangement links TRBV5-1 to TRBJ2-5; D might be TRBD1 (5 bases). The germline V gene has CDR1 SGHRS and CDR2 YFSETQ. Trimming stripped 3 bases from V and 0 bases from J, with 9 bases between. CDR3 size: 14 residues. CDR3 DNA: TGCGCCAGCAGCTCAAGGACAAACCAAGAGACCCAGTACTTC. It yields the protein CASSSRTNQETQYF. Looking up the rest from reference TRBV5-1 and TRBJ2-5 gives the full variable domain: KAGVTQTPRYLIKTRGQQVTLSCSPISGHRSVSWYQQTPGQGLQFLFEYFSETQRNKGNFPGRFSGRQFSNSRSEMNVSTLELGDSALYLCASSSRTNQETQYFGPGTRLLVL.

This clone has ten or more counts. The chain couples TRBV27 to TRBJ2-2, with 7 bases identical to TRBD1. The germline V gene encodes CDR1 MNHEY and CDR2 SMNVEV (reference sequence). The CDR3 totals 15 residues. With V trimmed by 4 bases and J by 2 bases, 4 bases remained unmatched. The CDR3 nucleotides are TGTGCCAGCAGTTGGGACAGTCGAAACACCGGGGAGCTGTTTTTT. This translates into CASSWDSRNTGELFF.

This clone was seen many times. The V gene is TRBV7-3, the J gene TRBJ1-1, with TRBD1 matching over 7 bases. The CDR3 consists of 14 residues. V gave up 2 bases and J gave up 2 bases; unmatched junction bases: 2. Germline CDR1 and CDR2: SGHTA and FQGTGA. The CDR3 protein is CASSLDRVNTEAFF. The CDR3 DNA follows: TGTGCCAGCAGCTTAGACAGGGTAAACACTGAAGCTTTCTTT.

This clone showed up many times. The CDR3 coding sequence is TGTGCCAGTAGTATAATGGTTGGTCGGACAGGGAACACTGAAGCTTTCTTT. Protein sequence: CASSIMVGRTGNTEAFF. The chain uses TRBV19 and TRBJ1-1; the match to TRBD1 covers 7 bases. CDR1 is LNHDA and CDR2 is SQIVND in the germline V gene (reference sequence). V dropped 2 bases and J dropped 1; count of bases not matched to a gene: 10. The CDR3 extends over 17 amino acids.